These 18 T cell receptor beta chains share one sample of origin, sequenced in a study of blood T cells in healthy people across ages. Next came a second PCR, run for 7 to 11 cycles, which used a sample-barcoded 5' primer along with a J-beta primer mix. A single record per CDR3 protein comes from TCRdb applying MiXCR to the 5' RACE reads. The data hold about 620,000 distinct CDR3 sequences, with 52% observed a single time. Sequencing input: blood. Source of these receptors: a woman over 75 in good health.

This clonotype was seen a few times. The J gene is TRBJ2-5, the V gene TRBV21-1; the DNA was not used to check the table's D call, TRBD2. TRBV21-1 is a documented pseudogene. This CDR3 has 16 amino acids. Written as DNA, the CDR3 is TGTGCCAGCAGCCCAACAGGAGGGGCTAGGAAAGAGACCCAGTACTTC. Amino acids: CASSPTGGARKETQYF.

This clonotype was detected many times. This sequence joins TRBV20-1 and TRBJ2-3; TRBD2 matches at 8 bases. The CDR3 runs 15 residues. V lost 3 bases to trimming and J lost 2 bases; unmatched junction nucleotides: 7. The germline gives CDR1 DFQATT, CDR2 SNEGSKA (reference sequence). In nucleotides, the CDR3 is TGCAGTGCTAGCGGGAGGGCTTCATCCACAGATACGCAGTATTTT. This sequence encodes CSASGRASSTDTQYF.

The chain recombines TRBV18 with TRBJ2-3; D unclear. V lost 1 base to trimming and J lost 0 bases, with 8 bases between them. The CDR3 runs to 15 residues. The V gene's germline CDR1 is KGHSH and CDR2 LQKENI. CDR3 DNA: TGTGCCAGCTCACCACGAGAGTCTAGCACAGATACGCAGTATTTT. Translated: CASSPRESSTDTQYF.

J is TRBJ1-3 and V is TRBV10-3; D is uncertain. Deletions cut 7 bases from V and 3 bases from J, with 10 bases between. The CDR3 is made up of 13 amino acids. Germline lookup yields CDR1 ENHRY and CDR2 SYGVKD. The CDR3 DNA reads TGTGCCATCATGGCCGGCTTTGGAAACACCATATATTTT. The encoded protein is CAIMAGFGNTIYF.

The genes are TRBV28 and TRBJ2-2, with D perhaps TRBD2 (7 bases). Germline loops: CDR1 MDHEN, CDR2 SYDVKM. The CDR3 spans 18 residues. The ends were cut back, 5 bases at V and 4 bases at J, with 23 bases in the middle. The CDR3 sequence: CASSPPQGRANSTGELFF. In DNA form, the CDR3 reads TGTGCCAGCAGTCCCCCCCAGGGGAGGGCTAATAGCACCGGGGAGCTGTTTTTT. The whole variable domain, filled in from reference TRBV28 and TRBJ2-2, reads DVKVTQSSRYLVKRTGEKVFLECVQDMDHENMFWYRQDPGLGLRLIYFSYDVKMKEKGDIPEGYSVSREKKERFSLILESASTNQTSMYLCASSPPQGRANSTGELFFGEGSRLTVL.

The chain joins TRBV5-1 to TRBJ2-7; D is ambiguous. The CDR3 totals 15 residues. The V gene lost 2 bases and the J gene lost 3 bases, with 15 bases spanning the gap. Germline values: CDR1 SGHRS, CDR2 YFSETQ. CDR3 amino acids: CASSFLPTIGYEQYF. CDR3 coding DNA: TGCGCCAGCAGCTTCCTGCCGACAATAGGCTACGAGCAGTACTTC.

In this sample, this clonotype turned up a few times. The V gene is TRBV28, the J gene TRBJ2-3; 13 bases align to TRBD2. This CDR3 spans 18 amino acids. Germline CDR1 is MDHEN and CDR2 is SYDVKM. V lost 4 bases, J lost 3 bases, and 10 bases stayed unmatched. The CDR3 DNA is TGTGCCAGCAGTTCCATGACTAGCGGGGGGCGGGGGACAGATACGCAGTATTTT. It codes for CASSSMTSGGRGTDTQYF.

This clonotype was counted a few times. The genes are TRBV20-1 and TRBJ1-1, with D tentatively TRBD1 (5 bases). The germline gives CDR1 DFQATT, CDR2 SNEGSKA (reference sequence). Trimming left V 6 bases short and J 5 bases short, with 10 bases between. The CDR3 totals 11 residues. The CDR3 sequence: CSAEGRTEAFF. The CDR3 coding sequence is TGCAGTGCGGAGGGGAGGACTGAAGCTTTCTTT.

This clonotype has ten or more counts. The chain employs TRBV29-1 and TRBJ2-5; D is unresolved. The CDR3 runs to 13 residues. The ends were cut back, 6 bases at V and 1 base at J, with 12 bases in the middle. Germline lookup yields CDR1 SQVTM and CDR2 ANQGSEA. CDR3 DNA: TGCAGCGTCCGTCGGTCCTTCCAAGAGACCCAGTACTTC. Translating gives CSVRRSFQETQYF.

This clonotype was observed at least ten times. The gene calls are TRBV11-2 and TRBJ2-1, with 7 positions matching TRBD2. V trimming: 2 bases; J trimming: 5 bases; junction bases outside the gene matches: 9. Germline values: CDR1 SGHAT, CDR2 FQNNGV. The CDR3 has 16 residues. The CDR3 nucleotides read TGTGCCAGCAGCTTATTAGAGAGCGGGGTCCACAATGAGCAGTTCTTC. Protein sequence: CASSLLESGVHNEQFF. The complete variable domain, with remaining parts taken from reference TRBV11-2 and TRBJ2-1, reads EAGVAQSPRYKIIEKRQSVAFWCNPISGHATLYWYQQILGQGPKLLIQFQNNGVVDDSQLPKDRFSAERLKGVDSTLKIQPAKLEDSAVYLCASSLLESGVHNEQFFGPGTRLTVL.

This clonotype has only a few counts. This chain joins TRBV10-3 and TRBJ2-7, with TRBD1 matching 8 bases. The CDR3 is made up of 17 amino acids. V was clipped by 4 bases and J by 2 bases; unmatched bases: 13. Looked up from germline, CDR1 is ENHRY and CDR2 is SYGVKD. CDR3 nucleotide sequence: TGTGCCATCAGTGGGGACGGACAGGGAATTCCCACCTACGAGCAGTACTTC. Translating gives CAISGDGQGIPTYEQYF.

This clonotype came up many times. The chain is built from TRBV28 and TRBJ1-4; D gene uncertain. V was clipped by 7 bases and J by 0 bases, with 9 bases between them. The germline CDR1 and CDR2 sequences are MDHEN and SYDVKM. CDR3 length equals 14 residues. Here the CDR3 DNA reads TGTGCCAGCATGGTTGGAGCAACTAATGAAAAACTGTTTTTT. This encodes CASMVGATNEKLFF.

This clonotype has at least ten counts. The CDR3 loop is CSVPSAFNTDTQYF. The CDR3 DNA reads TGCAGTGTTCCTAGCGCTTTTAACACAGATACGCAGTATTTT. This rearrangement joins TRBV20-1 to TRBJ2-3; D might be TRBD2 (6 bases). This CDR3 comprises 14 residues. Germline lookup yields CDR1 DFQATT and CDR2 SNEGSKA (reference sequence). The V end lost 7 bases, the J end lost 2 bases, and 16 bases lay between the germline ends.

This clonotype was recorded only once. For the CDR3, the DNA is TGTGCCAGCAGTTTTGATTTTTATGGCTACACCTTC. Protein sequence: CASSFDFYGYTF. The rearrangement uses TRBV12-3 or TRBV12-4 and TRBJ1-2; D remains ambiguous. Trimming shortened V by 3 bases and J by 5 bases, and 7 bases separated the two germline ends. The CDR3 totals 12 residues.

The rearrangement joins TRBV6-6 to TRBJ1-5; D remains ambiguous. The CDR3 contains 15 residues. CDR1 is MNHNY and CDR2 is SVGAGI in the germline V gene (reference sequence). V lost 2 bases and J lost 0, with 8 bases in between. The CDR3 protein is CASSYTEDSNQPQHF. CDR3 nucleotide sequence: TGTGCCAGCAGTTACACAGAGGATAGCAATCAGCCCCAGCATTTT.

V is TRBV7-2 and J is TRBJ1-4; D not resolved. Germline lookup yields CDR1 SGHTA and CDR2 FQGNSA. Trimming took 2 bases from V and 0 from J, leaving 7 bases between them. The CDR3 extends over 15 amino acids. CDR3 sequence: CASSLRATTNEKLFF. DNA for the CDR3: TGTGCCAGCAGCTTACGCGCGACAACTAATGAAAAACTGTTTTTT.

In its sample, this clonotype was seen many times. The chain recombines TRBV12-3 or TRBV12-4 with TRBJ1-2; the D is unclear. This CDR3 is built from 11 residues. V dropped 7 bases and J dropped 4 bases, with 7 bases sitting between them. The CDR3: CASTPGYGYTF. The DNA of the CDR3 is TGTGCCAGCACGCCTGGCTATGGCTACACCTTC.

The CDR3 DNA is TGCAGTGCCCCCCTCTTGGGTTCCGGAGGGGAATATGGCTACACCTTC. This sequence encodes CSAPLLGSGGEYGYTF. J is TRBJ1-2 and V is TRBV20-1; the D gene is possibly TRBD1 (5 bases). The CDR3 sequence is 16 residues long. Germline CDR1 DFQATT, CDR2 SNEGSKA (reference sequence). The V gene lost 6 bases and the J gene lost 5 bases, with 25 bases spanning the gap.